The next 27 T cell receptor beta chains were all read from a single sample in a study of T cells expressing NK-cell markers. TCRdb reprocessed the 5' RACE reads, with one entry per CDR3 protein and no DNA. Reported are a few hundred thousand distinct CDR3 sequences; the ten largest clones contain approximately 1.5%. Input material: blood T cells: a sorted CD56 or NKG2C T cell subset, CD4+ or CD8+ T cells, or bulk PBMC T cells (not recorded which). The receptors shown here come from a woman aged 45 to 65 in good health.

The chain's CDR3 is CSATRPGLAGVEQFF. The gene calls are TRBV20-1 and TRBJ2-1; TCRdb picks TRBD2, but there is no DNA to check that call. The CDR3 runs 15 residues. Germline CDR1 reads DFQATT; CDR2 reads SNEGSKA (reference sequence).

The V gene is TRBV29-1, the J gene TRBJ2-1; TCRdb reports TRBD1, a call that lacks DNA to check it against. The germline V gene has CDR1 SQVTM and CDR2 ANQGSEA. This CDR3 is built from 14 residues. The CDR3: CSVESGQGAGEQFF.

The chain combines TRBV5-1 with TRBJ2-5; TCRdb calls TRBD2, which cannot be checked without DNA. The germline V gene encodes CDR1 SGHRS and CDR2 YFSETQ. The CDR3 length is 13 residues. The CDR3 loop reads CASRPTRKETQYF.

This chain connects TRBV5-1 to TRBJ2-2; TCRdb's D call, TRBD1, is unchecked because there is no DNA. The CDR3 is made up of 14 amino acids. Germline CDR1 SGHRS, CDR2 YFSETQ. The CDR3 sequence: CASSGTLNTGELFF.

V usage is TRBV6-5 and J usage is TRBJ2-7. This CDR3 has 14 residues. Germline CDR1 is MNHEY and CDR2 is SVGAGI. The CDR3 loop is CASSYTDGTYEQYF.

This rearrangement joins TRBV5-5 to TRBJ1-1; TCRdb designates TRBD1, a call that cannot be tested without DNA. Germline V gives CDR1 SGHKS, CDR2 YYEKEE (reference sequence). The CDR3 extends over 14 amino acids. CDR3 sequence: CASSWEGQGTEAFF.

V is TRBV5-1 and J is TRBJ2-7; lacking DNA, the TRBD1 call made by TCRdb goes unchecked. Germline V gene data show CDR1 as SGHRS and CDR2 as YFSETQ. The CDR3 is 13 residues long. The CDR3 region is CASSLQGDYEQYF.

The V and J genes are TRBV21-1 and TRBJ2-1. TRBV21-1 is annotated as a pseudogene. The CDR3 consists of 11 residues. CDR3: CASSREGFPFF.

This sequence joins TRBV5-1 and TRBJ1-1; the D gene TCRdb calls, TRBD1, cannot be checked with no DNA. This CDR3 is 12 amino acids long. Germline CDR1 SGHRS, CDR2 YFSETQ. CDR3 amino acids: CASSLAGVAAFF.

This sequence joins TRBV29-1 and TRBJ1-4. The CDR3 is made up of 12 amino acids. Germline V gene lookup returns CDR1 SQVTM and CDR2 ANQGSEA. The CDR3 here is CSAIRANEKLFF.

The V and J genes are TRBV7-8 and TRBJ1-2; the TCRdb D gene call, TRBD1, has no DNA to confirm it. The CDR3 extends over 16 amino acids. The germline V gene encodes CDR1 SGHVS and CDR2 FQNEAQ. The CDR3 loop reads CASSLRDGGLNYGYTF.

V is TRBV2 and J is TRBJ2-2; TCRdb calls TRBD2, which cannot be checked without DNA. CDR3 length: 16 residues. Germline V gene lookup returns CDR1 SNHLY and CDR2 FYNNEI. The chain's CDR3 is CASSEATGTTTGELFF.

J is TRBJ2-1 and V is TRBV24-1; without DNA, the TCRdb call of TRBD2 cannot be checked. The CDR3 runs to 15 residues. Germline CDR1 and CDR2: KGHDR and SFDVKD. The CDR3 sequence: CATSDFGAIGNEQFF.

The chain carries TRBV29-1 and TRBJ2-1; TCRdb calls TRBD2, which cannot be checked without DNA. This CDR3 region has 14 residues. Looked up from germline, CDR1 is SQVTM and CDR2 is ANQGSEA. The CDR3 reads CSSTGTLSGNEQFF.

CDR3 sequence reads: CASSLSQPDHSSRYGYTF. The chain employs TRBV12-3 or TRBV12-4 and TRBJ1-2. CDR3 length equals 18 residues.

This rearrangement joins TRBV20-1 to TRBJ2-3; TCRdb proposes TRBD2, but this gene call is untestable without DNA. The CDR3 loop spans 14 amino acids. Germline V gives CDR1 DFQATT, CDR2 SNEGSKA (reference sequence). The CDR3 protein is CSAKKRTLTDTQYF.

The CDR3 loop is CASSGQGWDEQYF. J is TRBJ2-7 and V is TRBV9; TCRdb calls TRBD1, which cannot be checked without DNA. The V gene's germline CDR1 is SGDLS and CDR2 YYNGEE. This CDR3 is 13 amino acids long.

The chain is built from TRBV11-2 and TRBJ2-1; the D call from TCRdb, TRBD1, cannot be confirmed without DNA. Germline V gene lookup returns CDR1 SGHAT and CDR2 FQNNGV. CDR3 length: 17 residues. The chain's CDR3 is CASSLGVLRQGGDEQFF.

This chain uses TRBV10-2 with TRBJ2-7; the TCRdb call, TRBD1, lacks DNA for checking. The germline V gene encodes CDR1 WSHSY and CDR2 SAAADI. This CDR3 is built from 13 residues. The CDR3 sequence: CATRTRGQYEQYF.

V gene TRBV5-6 combines with J gene TRBJ2-7; there is no DNA to check the TCRdb D call of TRBD1. CDR1 and CDR2 (germline): SGHDT, YYEEEE. The CDR3 sequence is 15 residues long. CDR3 sequence reads: CASSLAGGRRYEQYF.

This rearrangement joins TRBV19 to TRBJ2-7; TCRdb reports TRBD2, a call that lacks DNA to check it against. The CDR3 is 14 residues long. In germline, CDR1 is LNHDA, CDR2 SQIVND (reference sequence). CDR3 in amino acids: CASSIGGTAGEQYF. The variable domain in full, completed from reference TRBV19 and TRBJ2-7, reads DGGITQSPKYLFRKEGQNVTLSCEQNLNHDAMYWYRQDPGQGLRLIYYSQIVNDFQKGDIAEGYSVSREKKESFPLTVTSAQKNPTAFYLCASSIGGTAGEQYFGPGTRLTVT.

V is TRBV24-1 and J is TRBJ2-1. Per germline, CDR1 KGHDR and CDR2 SFDVKD. The CDR3 consists of 15 residues. The CDR3 here is CATSDLKQNYNEQFF.

This chain connects TRBV28 to TRBJ1-2; TCRdb reports TRBD1, a call that lacks DNA to check it against. Germline assignment: CDR1 MDHEN and CDR2 SYDVKM. The CDR3 is made up of 12 amino acids. This CDR3 is CASSLRRGGYTF.

The chain is built from TRBV19 and TRBJ2-2; absent DNA, TCRdb's TRBD2 call cannot be checked. The CDR3 consists of 16 residues. Germline V gene lookup returns CDR1 LNHDA and CDR2 SQIVND (reference sequence). This CDR3 is CASSFRLAGYTGELFF. Combining the CDR3 with reference TRBV19 and TRBJ2-2 gives the whole variable domain DGGITQSPKYLFRKEGQNVTLSCEQNLNHDAMYWYRQDPGQGLRLIYYSQIVNDFQKGDIAEGYSVSREKKESFPLTVTSAQKNPTAFYLCASSFRLAGYTGELFFGEGSRLTVL.

The V gene is TRBV29-1, the J gene TRBJ2-2; the D call of TRBD2 rests on TCRdb alone, since no DNA is present to check it. The CDR3 runs 15 residues. Looked up from germline, CDR1 is SQVTM and CDR2 is ANQGSEA. The CDR3 sequence: CSVDSGGPRTGELFF.

The rearrangement uses TRBV9 and TRBJ2-1; TCRdb proposes TRBD2, but this gene call is untestable without DNA. The CDR3 is 16 residues long. Germline lookup yields CDR1 SGDLS and CDR2 YYNGEE. The CDR3 protein is CASSVQGLARHNEQFF.

This CDR3 reads CASSSPSGSPDTQYF. The chain carries TRBV28 and TRBJ2-3; TCRdb's D call, TRBD2, is unchecked because there is no DNA. The CDR3 consists of 15 residues. CDR1 and CDR2 from the germline V gene are MDHEN and SYDVKM.